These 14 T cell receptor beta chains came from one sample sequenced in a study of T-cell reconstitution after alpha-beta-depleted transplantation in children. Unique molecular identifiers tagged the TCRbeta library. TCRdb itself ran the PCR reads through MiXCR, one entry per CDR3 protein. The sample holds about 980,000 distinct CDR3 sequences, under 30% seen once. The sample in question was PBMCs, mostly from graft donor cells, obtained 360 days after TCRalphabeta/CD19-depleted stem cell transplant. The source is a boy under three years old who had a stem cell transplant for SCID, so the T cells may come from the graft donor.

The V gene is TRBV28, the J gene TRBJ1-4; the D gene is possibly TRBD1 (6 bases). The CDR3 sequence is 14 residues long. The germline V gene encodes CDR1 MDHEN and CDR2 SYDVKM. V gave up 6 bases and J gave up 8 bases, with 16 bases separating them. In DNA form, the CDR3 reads TGTGCCAGCAGCCAACCACAGGGTGGAGAAAAACTGTTTTTT. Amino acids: CASSQPQGGEKLFF.

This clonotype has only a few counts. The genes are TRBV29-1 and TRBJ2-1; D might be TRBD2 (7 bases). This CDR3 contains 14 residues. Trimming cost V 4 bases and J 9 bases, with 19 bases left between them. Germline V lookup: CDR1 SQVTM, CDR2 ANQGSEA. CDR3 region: CSVGGERGRAEQFF. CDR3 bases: TGCAGCGTTGGCGGGGAGAGGGGGAGGGCTGAGCAGTTCTTC.

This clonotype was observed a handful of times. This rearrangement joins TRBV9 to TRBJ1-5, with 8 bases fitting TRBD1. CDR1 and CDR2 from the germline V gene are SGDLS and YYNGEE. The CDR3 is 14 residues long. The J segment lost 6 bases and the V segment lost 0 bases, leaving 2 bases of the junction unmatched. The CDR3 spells CASSVGQGTQPQHF. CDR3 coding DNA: TGTGCCAGCAGCGTAGGACAGGGGACTCAGCCCCAGCATTTT.

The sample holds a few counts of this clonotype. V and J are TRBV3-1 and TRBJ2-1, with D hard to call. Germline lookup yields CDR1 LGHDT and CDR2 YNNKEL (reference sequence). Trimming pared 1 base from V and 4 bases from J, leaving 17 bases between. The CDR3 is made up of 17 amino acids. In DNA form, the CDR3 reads TGTGCCAGCAGCCAAGGGTCGGGTGGCTGGTTGTACAATGAGCAGTTCTTC. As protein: CASSQGSGGWLYNEQFF.

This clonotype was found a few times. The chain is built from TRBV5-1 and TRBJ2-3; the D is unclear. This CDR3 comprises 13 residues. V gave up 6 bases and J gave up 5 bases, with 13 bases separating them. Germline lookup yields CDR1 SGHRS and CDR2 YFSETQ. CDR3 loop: CASTGSKVDTQYF. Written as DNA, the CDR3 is TGCGCCAGCACCGGCAGCAAGGTAGATACGCAGTATTTT.

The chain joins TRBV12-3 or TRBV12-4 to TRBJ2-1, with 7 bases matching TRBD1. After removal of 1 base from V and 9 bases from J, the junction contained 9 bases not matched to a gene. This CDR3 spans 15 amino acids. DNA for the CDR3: TGTGCCAGCAGTTTAGATACAGGGGTCCGGGGTGAGCAGTTCTTC. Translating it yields CASSLDTGVRGEQFF.

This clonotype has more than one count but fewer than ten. This CDR3 is CASSPSFGGQGDGYTF. The CDR3, as DNA: TGTGCCAGCAGCCCATCGTTTGGAGGACAGGGAGATGGCTACACCTTC. This chain connects TRBV27 to TRBJ1-2, with TRBD1 identical over 8 bases. CDR3 size: 16 residues. With 6 bases clipped from V and 6 bases from J, the junction kept 15 bases outside the gene matches. Germline assignment: CDR1 MNHEY and CDR2 SMNVEV (reference sequence).

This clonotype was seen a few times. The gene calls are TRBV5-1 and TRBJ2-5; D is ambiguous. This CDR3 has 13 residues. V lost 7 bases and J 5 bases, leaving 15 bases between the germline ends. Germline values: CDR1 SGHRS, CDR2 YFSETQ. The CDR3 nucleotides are TGCGCCAGCGCTTGGTCGCAACGGGAGACCCAGTACTTC. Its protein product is CASAWSQRETQYF.

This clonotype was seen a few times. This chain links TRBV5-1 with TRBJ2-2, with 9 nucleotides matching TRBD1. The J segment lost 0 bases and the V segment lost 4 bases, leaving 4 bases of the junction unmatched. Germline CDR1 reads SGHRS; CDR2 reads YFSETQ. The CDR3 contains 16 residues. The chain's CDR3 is CASSPRTGANTGELFF. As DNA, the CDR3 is TGCGCCAGCAGCCCCAGGACAGGGGCGAACACCGGGGAGCTGTTTTTT. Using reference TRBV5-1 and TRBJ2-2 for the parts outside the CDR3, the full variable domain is KAGVTQTPRYLIKTRGQQVTLSCSPISGHRSVSWYQQTPGQGLQFLFEYFSETQRNKGNFPGRFSGRQFSNSRSEMNVSTLELGDSALYLCASSPRTGANTGELFFGEGSRLTVL.

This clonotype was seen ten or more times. The CDR3 reads CSARSPTGDNEQFF. The CDR3 nucleotides are TGCAGTGCTAGATCCCCGACAGGAGACAATGAGCAGTTCTTC. The chain employs TRBV20-1 and TRBJ2-1; D possibly corresponds to TRBD1 (6 bases). Per the germline V gene, CDR1 is DFQATT and CDR2 is SNEGSKA (reference sequence). Trimming cost V 2 bases and J 5 bases, with 13 bases left between them. CDR3 length: 14 amino acids.

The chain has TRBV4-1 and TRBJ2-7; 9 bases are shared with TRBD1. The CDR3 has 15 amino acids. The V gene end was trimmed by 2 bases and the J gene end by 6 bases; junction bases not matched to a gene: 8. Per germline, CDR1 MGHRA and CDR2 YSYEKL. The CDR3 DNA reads TGCGCCAGCAGCCAATCGGGACAGGGTTTGGGCGAGCAGTACTTC. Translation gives CASSQSGQGLGEQYF.

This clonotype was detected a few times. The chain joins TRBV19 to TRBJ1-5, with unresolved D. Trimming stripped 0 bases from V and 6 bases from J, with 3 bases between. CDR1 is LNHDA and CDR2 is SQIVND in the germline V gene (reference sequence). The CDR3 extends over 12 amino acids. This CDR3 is CASSIDIQPQHF. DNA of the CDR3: TGTGCCAGTAGTATAGATATTCAGCCCCAGCATTTT.

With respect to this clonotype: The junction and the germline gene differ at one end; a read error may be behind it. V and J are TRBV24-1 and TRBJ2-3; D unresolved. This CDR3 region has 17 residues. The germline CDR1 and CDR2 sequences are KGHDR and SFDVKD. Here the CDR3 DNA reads TGTGCCACCAGTGATGGGCTACAATCGTCTGGCACAGATACGGAGTATTTT. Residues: CATSDGLQSSGTDTEYF.

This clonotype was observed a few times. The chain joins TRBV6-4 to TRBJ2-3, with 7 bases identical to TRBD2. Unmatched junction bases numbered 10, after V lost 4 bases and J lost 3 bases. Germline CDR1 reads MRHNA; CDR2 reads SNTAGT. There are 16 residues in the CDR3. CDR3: CASSAGGNRPTDTQYF. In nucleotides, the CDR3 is TGTGCCAGCAGTGCCGGGGGGAATCGCCCGACAGATACGCAGTATTTT.